A single sample is the source of the 23 T cell receptor beta chains below, sequenced in a study of response to subunit inactivated influenza vaccine. MiXCR was run by TCRdb on the RT-PCR reads, yielding one entry per CDR3 protein. The sample lists about 520,000 distinct CDR3 sequences; approximately 7.2% were seen once. This sample comprised PBMCs from blood, obtained around 25 months after vaccination. These receptors came from a man aged 50 to 69 who received an inactivated influenza vaccine.

This clonotype occurred many times. This chain uses TRBV12-3 or TRBV12-4 with TRBJ1-6; D unresolved. The ends were cut back, 0 bases at V and 7 bases at J, with 4 bases in the middle. The CDR3 length is 13 residues. CDR3 sequence reads: CASSLARNSPLHF. In DNA, the CDR3 is TGTGCCAGCAGTTTAGCCAGGAATTCACCCCTCCACTTT.

This clonotype occurred a few times. The chain uses TRBV7-3 and TRBJ1-2, with a tentative D call TRBD1 (5 bases). This CDR3 contains 14 residues. V was clipped by 2 bases and J by 7 bases, with 14 bases between them. Germline-derived CDR1 and CDR2 are SGHTA and FQGTGA. The CDR3 nucleotides are TGTGCCAGCAGCTTACGCGGCGGCCAGGGTGGCTACACCTTC. Translated, it gives CASSLRGGQGGYTF.

This clonotype was found a few times. The rearrangement joins TRBV30 to TRBJ2-3; D is perhaps TRBD2 (6 bases). Trimming took 5 bases from V and 0 from J, leaving 12 bases between them. The germline CDR1 and CDR2 sequences are GTSNPN and SVGIG (reference sequence). The CDR3 has 14 amino acids. CDR3 DNA sequence: TGTGCCTGGGAGGCGGGACGCAGCACAGATACGCAGTATTTT. Protein product: CAWEAGRSTDTQYF.

This clonotype came up a few times. The chain combines TRBV20-1 with TRBJ2-7, with 8 positions matching TRBD1. Per the germline V gene, CDR1 is DFQATT and CDR2 is SNEGSKA (reference sequence). J was trimmed by 5 bases and V by 7 bases; bases with no gene match: 13. CDR3 length: 14 amino acids. The DNA for the CDR3 is TGCAGTGGCTCACCGACAGGGGTCAGGAACGAGCAGTACTTC. Translation: CSGSPTGVRNEQYF.

The sample holds many counts of this clonotype. The chain carries TRBV12-3 or TRBV12-4 and TRBJ2-3; D is unclear. V was cut by 0 bases and J by 3 bases, with 4 bases left in between. The CDR3 sequence is 13 residues long. CDR3: CASSLAATDTQYF. The DNA for the CDR3 is TGTGCCAGCAGTTTAGCGGCTACAGATACGCAGTATTTT.

This clonotype showed up just a few times. The chain recombines TRBV7-2 with TRBJ2-2; D possibly corresponds to TRBD1 (5 bases). The CDR3 is 15 residues long. V lost 4 bases and J 1 base, leaving 10 bases between the germline ends. Germline-derived CDR1 and CDR2 are SGHTA and FQGNSA. The CDR3 protein is CASSSDRLNTGELFF. DNA of the CDR3: TGTGCCAGCAGCTCCGACAGACTGAACACCGGGGAGCTGTTTTTT.

This clonotype was counted only a few times. The V call is TRBV20-1, the J call TRBJ2-1; the match to TRBD2 covers 9 bases. V trimming: 0 bases; J trimming: 4 bases; junction bases outside the gene matches: 10. The germline V gene encodes CDR1 DFQATT and CDR2 SNEGSKA (reference sequence). The CDR3 is 17 residues long. The CDR3 DNA follows: TGCAGTGCTAGAGAATTGGGCGGGCTAGCGGGATACAATGAGCAGTTCTTC. Its protein is CSARELGGLAGYNEQFF.

This clonotype was observed many times. The gene calls are TRBV2 and TRBJ2-3, with 8 bases aligning to TRBD2. CDR1 SNHLY and CDR2 FYNNEI come from the germline V gene. This CDR3 contains 16 residues. V lost 0 bases to trimming and J lost 2 bases; unmatched junction nucleotides: 4. CDR3 sequence reads: CASSEALAGLTDTQYF. The CDR3 DNA reads TGTGCCAGCAGTGAAGCGCTAGCGGGCCTCACAGATACGCAGTATTTT. The variable domain in full, completed from reference TRBV2 and TRBJ2-3, reads EPEVTQTPSHQVTQMGQEVILRCVPISNHLYFYWYRQILGQKVEFLVSFYNNEISEKSEIFDDQFSVERPDGSNFTLKIRSTKLEDSAMYFCASSEALAGLTDTQYFGPGTRLTVL.

This clonotype was counted many times. V is TRBV18 and J is TRBJ2-2, with 11 bases matching TRBD1. V shed 4 bases, J shed 4 bases, and the junction held 8 bases outside the gene matches. CDR1 KGHSH and CDR2 LQKENI come from the germline V gene. The CDR3 consists of 17 residues. The CDR3 sequence is CASSLRTGTGGTGELFF. Here the CDR3 DNA reads TGTGCCAGCTCACTTCGTACCGGGACAGGGGGCACCGGGGAGCTGTTTTTT. The full variable domain, in which reference TRBV18 and TRBJ2-2 provide the parts outside the CDR3, is NAGVMQNPRHLVRRRGQEARLRCSPMKGHSHVYWYRQLPEEGLKFMVYLQKENIIDESGMPKERFSAEFPKEGPSILRIQQVVRGDSAAYFCASSLRTGTGGTGELFFGEGSRLTVL.

This clonotype was seen a few times. The chain links TRBV20-1 to TRBJ2-7, with 7 positions matching TRBD2. The CDR3 consists of 14 residues. Per the germline V gene, CDR1 is DFQATT and CDR2 is SNEGSKA (reference sequence). V gave up 3 bases and J gave up 5 bases; unmatched junction bases: 10. This CDR3 is CSASRWGGKDEQYF. As DNA, the CDR3 is TGCAGTGCTAGTAGATGGGGGGGGAAGGACGAGCAGTACTTC.

This clonotype was counted at least ten times. The chain employs TRBV12-3 or TRBV12-4 and TRBJ1-1; D gene uncertain. This CDR3 region has 14 residues. V was clipped by 7 bases and J by 1 base, with 13 bases between them. DNA of the CDR3: TGTGCCAGCATTAAGACTCAAGCGAACACTGAAGCTTTCTTT. Protein product: CASIKTQANTEAFF.

The chain employs TRBV20-1 and TRBJ2-7, with 7 nucleotides matching TRBD2. Per germline, CDR1 DFQATT and CDR2 SNEGSKA (reference sequence). The V gene end was trimmed by 0 bases and the J gene end by 7 bases; junction bases not matched to a gene: 12. The CDR3 consists of 15 residues. CDR3 amino acids: CSARDAGEGSGEQYF. CDR3 DNA sequence: TGCAGTGCTAGAGACGCGGGAGAGGGTTCGGGAGAGCAGTACTTC.

This chain connects TRBV3-1 to TRBJ2-3; D gene uncertain. Germline V CDR1 and CDR2: LGHDT, YNNKEL (reference sequence). V was pared by 0 bases and J by 2 bases, with 9 bases between. The CDR3 spans 15 residues. The CDR3 here is CASSQEGTTTDTQYF. The CDR3 coding sequence is TGTGCCAGCAGCCAAGAGGGAACTACCACAGATACGCAGTATTTT.

The gene calls are TRBV20-1 and TRBJ2-5, with D hard to call. This CDR3 is built from 13 residues. Trimming left V 5 bases short and J 5 bases short, with 15 bases between. The germline V gene has CDR1 DFQATT and CDR2 SNEGSKA (reference sequence). CDR3 in DNA: TGCAGTGCTGCCATGGGATTGCCGGAGACCCAGTACTTC. Translating it yields CSAAMGLPETQYF.

This clonotype was seen only a few times. V usage is TRBV27 and J usage is TRBJ2-7, with D possibly TRBD2 on 6 matching bases. The CDR3 covers 16 residues. With 1 base removed from V and 0 bases from J, the gap between germline ends came to 13 bases. CDR1 is MNHEY, CDR2 SMNVEV, per germline (reference sequence). CDR3 sequence: CASSLWGDVPSYEQYF. The CDR3 nucleotides are TGTGCCAGCAGTTTATGGGGGGACGTACCCTCCTACGAGCAGTACTTC.

The genes are TRBV11-2 and TRBJ2-5; 16 bases line up with TRBD2. Losses at the gene ends were 5 bases for V and 3 bases for J; bases not matched to a gene: 3. Germline V gives CDR1 SGHAT, CDR2 FQNNGV. The CDR3 has 16 amino acids. This chain's CDR3 is CASSLGLAGGKETQYF. DNA for the CDR3: TGTGCCAGCAGCCTGGGACTAGCGGGGGGGAAAGAGACCCAGTACTTC.

This clonotype has just a few counts. This chain joins TRBV24-1 and TRBJ2-3, with D uncertain. V lost 0 bases, J lost 5 bases, and 11 bases lay in between. Per the germline V gene, CDR1 is KGHDR and CDR2 is SFDVKD. The CDR3 is made up of 15 amino acids. CDR3 nucleotide sequence: TGTGCCACCAGTGATTTGAGGCAGGATTTAGATACGCAGTATTTT. Protein sequence: CATSDLRQDLDTQYF.

This clonotype has only a few counts. The chain joins TRBV10-3 to TRBJ2-3; a weak D match, TRBD2 (5 bases). This CDR3 has 13 residues. Between the trimmed V and J ends, which lost 8 bases and 2 bases, there was a span of 11 bases. Germline loops: CDR1 ENHRY, CDR2 SYGVKD. The CDR3 protein is CAIGSGYTDTQYF. CDR3 nucleotide sequence: TGTGCCATCGGAAGCGGCTACACAGATACGCAGTATTTT.

For the CDR3, the DNA is TGTGCCACCAGCAGAGATCGGCCAGGGGGCGCAGCTTTCTTT. As protein: CATSRDRPGGAAFF. This chain links TRBV15 with TRBJ1-1; TRBD1 agrees at 8 bases. With V trimmed by 0 bases and J by 10 bases, 7 bases remained unmatched. The CDR3 runs 14 residues. Germline values: CDR1 LNHNV, CDR2 YYDKDF (reference sequence).

This clonotype was picked up a small number of times. The chain uses TRBV7-2 and TRBJ2-7; D gene uncertain. Looked up from germline, CDR1 is SGHTA and CDR2 is FQGNSA. The CDR3 totals 15 residues. V lost 1 base and J lost 1, with 11 bases in between. CDR3: CASSLVQARSYEQYF. DNA of the CDR3: TGTGCCAGCAGCTTAGTGCAGGCCCGATCCTACGAGCAGTACTTC.

The chain links TRBV24-1 to TRBJ2-1; 7 nucleotides align to TRBD1. Per germline, CDR1 KGHDR and CDR2 SFDVKD. V shed 3 bases, J shed 10 bases, and the junction held 2 bases outside the gene matches. This CDR3 contains 12 residues. DNA for the CDR3: TGTGCCACCAGTGATCGGGACAGAGAGCAGTTCTTC. It is translated as CATSDRDREQFF.

This clonotype turned up a few times. V usage is TRBV29-1 and J usage is TRBJ2-2, with a tentative D call TRBD2 (5 bases). In germline, CDR1 is SQVTM, CDR2 ANQGSEA. V was pared by 7 bases and J by 8 bases, with 17 bases between. The CDR3 has 13 residues. CDR3 residues: CSALAHGEGELFF. The CDR3 DNA reads as TGCAGCGCCCTAGCACATGGAGAAGGGGAGCTGTTTTTT.

This clonotype was observed at least ten times. In DNA form, the CDR3 reads TGCGCCAGCAGTGATGGGGACGGGGGGCCGATCAATGAGCAGTTCTTC. This translates into CASSDGDGGPINEQFF. J is TRBJ2-1 and V is TRBV10-1, with D perhaps TRBD2 (7 bases). The CDR3 contains 16 residues. V shed 3 bases and J shed 6 bases, with 18 bases lying between them. Germline CDR1 WNHNN, CDR2 SYGVQD (reference sequence).